This is a list of T cell receptor beta chains from one sample in a study of identifying expanded T cells in peripheral blood. Here immunoSEQ multiplex PCR was the method, and the copy in TCRdb shows in-frame clones only, minus some. This sample has about 58,000 clones, with approximately 89% found just once. Sequenced: blood. The receptor source for this set is a person aged 18 to 75 in good health. Each CDR3 is given with its conserved first and last residue. A D gene is named only where the DNA matches it firmly. Clone size is given for some rows only: seen once, a few or many times, or a class if the clone is expanded.

D,V,size,J,DNA,CDR3
NA,TRBV28,few,TRBJ1-6,TGTGCCAGCATAAGCGAGGCCAGCTCCTATAATTCACCCCTCCACTTT,CASISEASSYNSPLHF
TRBD2,TRBV7-2,NA,TRBJ2-7,TGTGCCAGCAGCCGTCTAGCGGGCGTCCTCTACGAGCAGTACTTC,CASSRLAGVLYEQYF
NA,TRBV20-1,NA,TRBJ2-3,TGCAGTGCTAGAGACCGACATGATTTT,CSARDRHDF
TRBD2,TRBV18,NA,TRBJ2-3,TGTGCCAGCTCACCATTAGCGGGAGCGGGCGATACGCAGTATTTT,CASSPLAGAGDTQYF
NA,TRBV29-1,NA,TRBJ1-1,TGCAGCGTTGAAGGACAGAACACTGAAGCTTTCTTT,CSVEGQNTEAFF
TRBD1,TRBV7-3,NA,TRBJ2-7,TGTGCCAGCAGCTTAAGGGACAGGGAGGACGAGCAGTACTTC,CASSLRDREDEQYF
NA,TRBV19,NA,TRBJ1-5,TGTGCCAGTAGTATGACCCCCGAAAAGCCCCAGCATTTT,CASSMTPEKPQHF
NA,TRBV5-1,NA,TRBJ1-4,TGCGCCAGCAGCTTCCAATCGGCAACTAATGAAAAACTGTTTTTT,CASSFQSATNEKLFF
NA,TRBV5-1,NA,TRBJ2-7,TGCGCCAGCAGCACCGCCCCCGGGACCTCCTACGAGCAGTACTTC,CASSTAPGTSYEQYF
TRBD1,TRBV7-7,NA,TRBJ2-5,TGTGCCAGCAGCTGGGACAGTGAAGAGACCCAGTACTTC,CASSWDSEETQYF
NA,TRBV7-2,few,TRBJ1-1,TGTGCCAGCAGCTTAGTACAGAACACTGAAGCTTTCTTT,CASSLVQNTEAFF
NA,TRBV5-1,NA,TRBJ2-3,TGCGCCAGCAGCTTAAATTTGGACACAGATACGCAGTATTTT,CASSLNLDTDTQYF
TRBD2,TRBV27,NA,TRBJ2-1,TGTGCCAGCTGGGGGGGGTCGGATGCCTACAATGAGCAGTTCTTC,CASWGGSDAYNEQFF
TRBD2,TRBV5-4,NA,TRBJ2-3,TGTGCCAGCAGCTTGGGGCTAGCGGGGGGGTCCGGAGATACGCAGTATTTT,CASSLGLAGGSGDTQYF
NA,TRBV11-2,NA,TRBJ1-6,TGTGCCAGCAGCTTAAGTAGGGGTTCACCCCTCCACTTT,CASSLSRGSPLHF
NA,TRBV4-2,NA,TRBJ1-1,TGTGCCAGCAGCCCAAGGACACAGAACACTGAAGCTTTCTTT,CASSPRTQNTEAFF
NA,TRBV21-1,NA,TRBJ1-2,TGTGCCAGACCGAAAGGATTACAGGGGGCGGCACTAAATGGCTACACCTTC,CARPKGLQGAALNGYTF
TRBD1,TRBV30,NA,TRBJ1-1,TGTGCCGGCTCCGGGACAGCGAAAGCTTTCTTT,CAGSGTAKAFF